A selection of T cell receptor beta chains follows, all from one sample in a study of shared clonotypes between healthy human individuals. This table comes from immunoSEQ multiplex PCR, and its TCRdb copy is limited to in-frame clones, with some not included. The sample comprises some 2,500,000 clones, roughly 93% of which are singletons, and more than 0.35% rests with the top ten. Sequencing used naive CD4+ T cells from PBMCs. All receptors come from a man younger than 35 in good health. Some clones in this sample may be carry-over from other donors' samples. Each CDR3 is given with its conserved first and last residue. D genes are given only for firm matches. The listing skips clone size in some rows; elsewhere it reads once, few, many or a size class.

>TRBJ1-3|TRBV10-3|-|-
CAITRGFSGNTIYF
TGTGCCATAACCAGGGGTTTCTCTGGAAACACCATATATTTT
>TRBJ1-4|TRBV30|TRBD1|-
CAWRNPGTGDGEKLFF
TGTGCCTGGAGGAATCCCGGGACAGGGGACGGTGAAAAACTGTTTTTT
>TRBJ2-5|TRBV6-1|TRBD2|once
CASSGRELYVETQYF
TGTGCCAGCAGTGGGCGGGAGCTATATGTGGAGACCCAGTACTTC
>TRBJ2-6|TRBV5-1|-|-
CASGDNTGANVLTF
TGCGCCAGCGGCGACAATACCGGGGCCAACGTCCTGACTTTC
>TRBJ2-2|TRBV4-2|TRBD2|-
CASSQVLGTSGPGGTGELFF
TGTGCCAGCAGCCAAGTCCTCGGGACTAGCGGACCCGGGGGCACCGGGGAGCTGTTTTTT
>TRBJ1-1|TRBV2|-|-
CASNRARMNTEAFF
TGTGCCAGCAACAGAGCCCGAATGAACACTGAAGCTTTCTTT
>TRBJ2-5|TRBV4-2|-|few
CASSQGQQETQYF
TGTGCCAGCAGCCAAGGACAGCAAGAGACCCAGTACTTC
>TRBJ2-7|TRBV6-1|TRBD2|-
CASRPGLISSYEQYF
TGTGCCAGCAGGCCGGGACTAATCTCTTCCTACGAGCAGTACTTC
>TRBJ2-3|TRBV5-4|TRBD2|-
CASSAGLAGSTDTQYF
TGTGCCAGCAGCGCGGGACTAGCGGGCTCCACAGATACGCAGTATTTT
>TRBJ2-7|TRBV18|-|-
CASSLGTGGQLYEQYF
TGTGCCAGCTCACTCGGGACTGGCGGTCAACTATACGAGCAGTACTTC
>TRBJ2-7|TRBV11-2|-|-
CASSEPGVPSYEQYF
TGTGCCAGCAGCGAGCCGGGAGTCCCTTCCTACGAGCAGTACTTC
>TRBJ1-1|TRBV4-1|-|-
CASSQDRNTEAFF
TGCGCCAGCAGCCAAGATCGGAACACTGAAGCTTTCTTT
>TRBJ1-2|TRBV28|-|-
CASRPGGHYGYTF
TGTGCCAGCAGGCCCGGGGGCCACTATGGCTACACCTTC
>TRBJ1-2|TRBV5-4|-|-
CASSPPPGNYGYTF
TGTGCCAGCAGCCCGCCCCCAGGGAACTATGGCTACACCTTC
>TRBJ2-1|TRBV18|-|once
CASQPASSYNEQFF
TGTGCCAGCCAGCCTGCGAGCTCCTACAATGAGCAGTTCTTC
>TRBJ2-7|TRBV28|-|once
CASSIIREFHEQYF
TGTGCCAGCAGTATTATTAGGGAATTCCACGAGCAGTACTTC
>TRBJ1-4|TRBV2|TRBD1|-
CASIPGQPNEKLFF
TGTGCCAGCATCCCGGGACAGCCTAATGAAAAACTGTTTTTT
>TRBJ1-2|TRBV28|-|-
CASSLEGGAYGYTF
TGTGCCAGCAGCCTCGAGGGGGGTGCCTATGGCTACACCTTC
>TRBJ2-7|TRBV28|-|-
CASMWGDSRSYEQYF
TGTGCCAGCATGTGGGGGGACAGCCGATCCTACGAGCAGTACTTC
>TRBJ1-3|TRBV7-9|-|-
CASTVAATGNTIYF
TGTGCCAGCACCGTTGCGGCAACGGGAAACACCATATATTTT
>TRBJ1-2|TRBV5-4|TRBD1|-
CASSLAVGQGFGYTF
TGTGCCAGCAGCTTGGCCGTGGGACAGGGGTTTGGCTACACCTTC
>TRBJ2-2|TRBV18|-|-
CASGKDGFAGELFF
TGTGCCAGCGGGAAAGACGGGTTCGCCGGGGAGCTGTTTTTT
>TRBJ2-1|TRBV4-1|TRBD2|-
CASSQDKGLANYNEQFF
TGCGCCAGCAGCCAAGATAAGGGACTAGCGAACTACAATGAGCAGTTCTTC
>TRBJ2-7|TRBV4-1|TRBD2|-
CASSHPGLELYEQYF
TGCGCCAGCAGCCACCCGGGACTAGAGCTCTACGAGCAGTACTTC
>TRBJ1-3|TRBV7-5|-|-
CVLIGWAGHSGNTIYF
TGTGTCCTCATCGGATGGGCAGGGCACTCTGGAAACACCATATATTTT
>TRBJ2-5|TRBV15|-|-
CATSRDHPTIPDTQYF
TGTGCCACCAGCAGAGATCACCCCACCATACCCGATACCCAGTACTTC
>TRBJ1-2|TRBV5-4|TRBD1|-
CASSLDRGRLGYTF
TGTGCCAGCAGCTTGGACAGGGGACGACTTGGCTACACCTTC
>TRBJ1-2|TRBV28|-|-
CASSFGGAYGYTF
TGTGCCAGCAGTTTCGGGGGAGCCTATGGCTACACCTTC
>TRBJ2-1|TRBV5-4|TRBD1|-
CASSKSLTDRDNEQFF
TGTGCCAGCAGCAAATCGCTAACGGACAGGGACAATGAGCAGTTCTTC
>TRBJ2-1|TRBV6-6|TRBD1|-
CASSGQGRRNEQFF
TGTGCCAGCAGCGGACAGGGGCGAAGGAATGAGCAGTTCTTC
>TRBJ2-4|TRBV6-6|-|once
CASRTTGREDIQYF
TGTGCCAGCAGAACCACAGGGCGTGAAGACATTCAGTACTTC
>TRBJ2-3|TRBV18|-|-
CASSRGTAESTDTQYF
TGTGCCAGCTCACGAGGGACTGCCGAAAGCACAGATACGCAGTATTTT
>TRBJ1-5|TRBV9|-|-
CASSVGSSNQPQHF
TGTGCCAGCAGCGTAGGAAGTAGCAATCAGCCCCAGCATTTT
>TRBJ2-1|TRBV29-1|TRBD2|-
CSVRSRLAVYNEQFF
TGCAGCGTTAGGTCCCGACTAGCGGTCTACAATGAGCAGTTCTTC
>TRBJ2-1|TRBV11-2|-|-
CASSLLKLAPAYNEQFF
TGTGCCAGCAGCTTACTCAAACTAGCACCTGCTTACAATGAGCAGTTCTTC
>TRBJ1-1|TRBV28|-|once
CASSLDRNTEAFF
TGTGCCAGCAGTCTCGACAGGAACACTGAAGCTTTCTTT
>TRBJ2-7|TRBV5-4|TRBD2|-
CASSLAQTRGLAELRGQYF
TGTGCCAGCAGCTTGGCCCAAACGCGGGGACTAGCGGAATTACGTGGGCAGTACTTC
>TRBJ1-1|TRBV25-1|-|-
CASSEFTEAFF
TGTGCCAGCAGTGAATTTACTGAAGCTTTCTTT
>TRBJ1-2|TRBV28|TRBD1|-
CASSLALPGGDGYTF
TGTGCCAGCAGTTTAGCCCTCCCAGGGGGCGATGGCTACACCTTC
>TRBJ2-5|TRBV11-1|-|-
CASSFQQRQETQYF
TGTGCCAGCAGCTTCCAACAGCGCCAAGAGACCCAGTACTTC
>TRBJ2-7|TRBV27|TRBD2|-
CASSFGGGTSGISYEQYF
TGTGCCAGCAGTTTTGGCGGGGGGACTAGCGGGATCTCCTACGAGCAGTACTTC
>TRBJ1-5|TRBV19|-|-
CASSPRDVSNQPQHF
TGTGCCAGTAGCCCTAGGGACGTCAGCAATCAGCCCCAGCATTTT
>TRBJ1-1|TRBV9|TRBD1|-
CASSVGVQGGTEAFF
TGTGCCAGCAGCGTAGGCGTCCAGGGGGGCACTGAAGCTTTCTTT
>TRBJ1-5|TRBV2|-|-
CASGTVNQPQHF
TGTGCCAGCGGGACTGTGAATCAGCCCCAGCATTTT
>TRBJ1-5|TRBV18|TRBD1|-
CASSRTGGKSNQPQHF
TGTGCCAGCTCTCGGACAGGGGGCAAGAGCAATCAGCCCCAGCATTTT
>TRBJ2-7|TRBV7-2|TRBD2|-
CASSFLAAGHEQYF
TGTGCCAGCAGCTTTCTAGCGGCAGGGCACGAGCAGTACTTC
>TRBJ1-4|TRBV7-8|-|-
CASQGEKLFF
TGTGCCAGCCAGGGTGAAAAACTGTTTTTT
>TRBJ2-1|TRBV10-1|TRBD1|-
CASSHRDRGTYNEQFF
TGCGCCAGCAGCCACCGGGACAGGGGGACCTACAATGAGCAGTTCTTC
>TRBJ2-3|TRBV10-3|-|-
CAISESGRGTDTQYF
TGTGCCATCAGTGAATCTGGCAGGGGCACAGATACGCAGTATTTT
>TRBJ1-1|TRBV5-1|-|-
CASSPRPGTEAFF
TGCGCCAGCAGCCCAAGGCCGGGAACTGAAGCTTTCTTT
>TRBJ2-3|TRBV5-1|-|-
CASSLEGLSDTQYF
TGCGCCAGCAGCTTGGAGGGACTTTCAGATACGCAGTATTTT
>TRBJ1-2|TRBV27|-|-
CASSSKSNPGTINYGYTF
TGTGCCAGCAGTTCAAAAAGCAATCCCGGGACTATTAACTATGGCTACACCTTC
>TRBJ1-3|TRBV5-1|-|-
CASSLAATGNTIYF
TGCGCCAGCAGCTTGGCCGCAACTGGAAACACCATATATTTT
>TRBJ1-4|TRBV6-5|-|-
CASSYYSPNEKLFF
TGTGCCAGCAGTTACTACAGCCCGAATGAAAAACTGTTTTTT
>TRBJ1-2|TRBV5-4|TRBD1|once
CASSKDRASNGYTF
TGTGCCAGCAGCAAAGACAGGGCCAGTAATGGCTACACCTTC